The clone carrying this T cell receptor (beta chain) was seen ten or more times. TCRdb recomputed calls from the RACE reads with MiXCR, one row per CDR3 protein. The sample gives 45,000 to 60,000 distinct CDR3 sequences, roughly 8.8% of which show up once; around 14% is in the top ten. Germline assignment: CDR1 DFQATT and CDR2 SNEGSKA (reference sequence). The trim removed 5 bases at V and 1 base at J, leaving 8 bases unmatched. The CDR3 loop spans 14 amino acids. The sample is drawn from a study of human T cells and chemical hapten exposure. The time point was: pre-sensitization, week 0. Treatment of the sample: therapeutic diphenylcyclopropenone sensitization with weekly scalp DPC.

The chain couples TRBV20-1 to TRBJ2-7; TRBD1 matches at 7 bases. The sequences come from whole blood, collected in connection with sensitization to the hapten diphenylcyclopropenone (DPC). The receptor's source is a woman in her thirties or forties with alopecia areata. Some clones in this sample may be carry-over from other donors' samples. For the CDR3, the DNA is TGCAGTGCTCGTAGGGGACAGCCTTCCTACGAGCAGTACTTC. The encoded protein is CSARRGQPSYEQYF.